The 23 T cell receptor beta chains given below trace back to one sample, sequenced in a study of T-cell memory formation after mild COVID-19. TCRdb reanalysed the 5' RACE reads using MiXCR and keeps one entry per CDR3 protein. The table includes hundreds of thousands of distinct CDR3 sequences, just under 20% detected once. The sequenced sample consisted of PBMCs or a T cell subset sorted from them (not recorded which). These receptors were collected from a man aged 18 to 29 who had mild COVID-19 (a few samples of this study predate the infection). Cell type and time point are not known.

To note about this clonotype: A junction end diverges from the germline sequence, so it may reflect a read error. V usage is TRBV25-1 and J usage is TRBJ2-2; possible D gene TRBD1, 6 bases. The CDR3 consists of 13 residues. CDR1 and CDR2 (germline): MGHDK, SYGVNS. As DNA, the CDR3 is TGTGCCAGCAGACCCGGGGACACCGGGGAGCTGATTTTT. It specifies CASRPGDTGELIF. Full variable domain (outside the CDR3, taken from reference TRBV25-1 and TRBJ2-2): EADIYQTPRYLVIGTGKKITLECSQTMGHDKMYWYQQDPGMELHLIHYSYGVNSTEKGDLSSESTVSRIRTEHFPLTLESARPSHTSQYLCASRPGDTGELIFGEGSRLTVL.

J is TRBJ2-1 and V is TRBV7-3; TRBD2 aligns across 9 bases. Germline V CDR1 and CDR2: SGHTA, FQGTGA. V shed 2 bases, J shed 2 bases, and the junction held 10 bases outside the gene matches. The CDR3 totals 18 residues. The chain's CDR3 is CASSLLASGVGTYNEQFF. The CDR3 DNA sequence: TGTGCCAGCAGCTTACTTGCTAGCGGGGTTGGGACCTACAATGAGCAGTTCTTC. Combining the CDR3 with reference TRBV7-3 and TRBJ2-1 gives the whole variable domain GAGVSQTPSNKVTEKGKYVELRCDPISGHTALYWYRQSLGQGPEFLIYFQGTGAADDSGLPNDRFFAVRPEGSVSTLKIQRTERGDSAVYLCASSLLASGVGTYNEQFFGPGTRLTVL.

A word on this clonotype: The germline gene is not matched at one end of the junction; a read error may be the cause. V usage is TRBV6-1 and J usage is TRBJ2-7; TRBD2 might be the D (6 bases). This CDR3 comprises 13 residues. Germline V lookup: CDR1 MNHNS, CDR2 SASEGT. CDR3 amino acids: CASSERGSHEQYF. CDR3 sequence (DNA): TGTGCCAGCAGTGAGCGGGGCTCCCACGAGCAGTACTTC.

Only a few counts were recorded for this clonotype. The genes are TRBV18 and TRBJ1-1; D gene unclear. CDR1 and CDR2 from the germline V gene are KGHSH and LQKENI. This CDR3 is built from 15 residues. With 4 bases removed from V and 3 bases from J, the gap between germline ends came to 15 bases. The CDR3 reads CASSRKREPDTEAFF. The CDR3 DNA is TGTGCCAGCTCACGAAAGAGGGAGCCGGACACTGAAGCTTTCTTT. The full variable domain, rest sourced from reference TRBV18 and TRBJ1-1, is NAGVMQNPRHLVRRRGQEARLRCSPMKGHSHVYWYRQLPEEGLKFMVYLQKENIIDESGMPKERFSAEFPKEGPSILRIQQVVRGDSAAYFCASSRKREPDTEAFFGQGTRLTVV.

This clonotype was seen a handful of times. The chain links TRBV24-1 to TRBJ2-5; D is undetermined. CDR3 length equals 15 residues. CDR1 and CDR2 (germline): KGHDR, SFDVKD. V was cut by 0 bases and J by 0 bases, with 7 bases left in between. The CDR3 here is CATSDLANNQETQYF. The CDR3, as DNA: TGTGCCACCAGTGATTTGGCGAACAACCAAGAGACCCAGTACTTC.

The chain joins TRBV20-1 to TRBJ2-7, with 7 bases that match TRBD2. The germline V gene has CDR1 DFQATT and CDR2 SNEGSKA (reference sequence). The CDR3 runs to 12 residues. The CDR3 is CIGRTSSYEQYV. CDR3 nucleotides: TGCATTGGACGGACTAGCTCCTACGAGCAGTACGTC.

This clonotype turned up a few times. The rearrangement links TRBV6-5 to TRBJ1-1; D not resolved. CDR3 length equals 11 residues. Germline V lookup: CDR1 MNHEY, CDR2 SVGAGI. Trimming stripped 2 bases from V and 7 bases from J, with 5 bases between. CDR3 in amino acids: CASSYADEAFF. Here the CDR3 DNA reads TGTGCCAGCAGTTACGCCGATGAAGCTTTCTTT.

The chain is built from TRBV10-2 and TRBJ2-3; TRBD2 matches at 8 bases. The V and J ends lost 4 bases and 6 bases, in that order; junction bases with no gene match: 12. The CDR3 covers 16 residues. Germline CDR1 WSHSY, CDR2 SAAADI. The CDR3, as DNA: TGCGCCAGCAGTGCCCGGGGGCGGGGGGAAGTTGATACGCAGTATTTT. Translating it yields CASSARGRGEVDTQYF.

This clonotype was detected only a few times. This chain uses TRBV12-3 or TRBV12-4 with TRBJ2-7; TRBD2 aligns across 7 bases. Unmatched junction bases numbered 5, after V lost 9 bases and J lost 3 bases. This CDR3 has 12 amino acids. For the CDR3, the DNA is TGTGCCAGTGGGGAGGGTTTCTACGAGCAGTACTTC. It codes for CASGEGFYEQYF.

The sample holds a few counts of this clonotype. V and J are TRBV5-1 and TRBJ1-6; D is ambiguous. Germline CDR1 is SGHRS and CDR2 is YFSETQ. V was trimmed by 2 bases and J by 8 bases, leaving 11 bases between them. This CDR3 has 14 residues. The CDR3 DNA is TGCGCCAGCAGCTTATGGGGTTCTGATTCACCCCTCCACTTT. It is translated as CASSLWGSDSPLHF.

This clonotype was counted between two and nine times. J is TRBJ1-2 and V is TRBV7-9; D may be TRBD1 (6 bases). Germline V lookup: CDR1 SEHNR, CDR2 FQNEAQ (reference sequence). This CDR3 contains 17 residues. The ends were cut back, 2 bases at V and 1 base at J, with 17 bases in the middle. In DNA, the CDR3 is TGTGCCAGCAGCTTAACCAGGGGACCGCGATTTAACTATGGCTACACCTTC. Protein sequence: CASSLTRGPRFNYGYTF. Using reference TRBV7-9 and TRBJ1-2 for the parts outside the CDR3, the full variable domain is DTGVSQNPRHKITKRGQNVTFRCDPISEHNRLYWYRQTLGQGPEFLTYFQNEAQLEKSRLLSDRFSAERPKGSFSTLEIQRTEQGDSAMYLCASSLTRGPRFNYGYTFGSGTRLTVV.

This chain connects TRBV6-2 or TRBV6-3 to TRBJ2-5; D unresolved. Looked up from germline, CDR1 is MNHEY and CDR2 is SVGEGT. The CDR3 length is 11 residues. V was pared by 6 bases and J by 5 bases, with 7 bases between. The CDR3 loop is CASSQFETQYF. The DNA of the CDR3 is TGTGCCAGCAGCCAGTTTGAGACCCAGTACTTC.

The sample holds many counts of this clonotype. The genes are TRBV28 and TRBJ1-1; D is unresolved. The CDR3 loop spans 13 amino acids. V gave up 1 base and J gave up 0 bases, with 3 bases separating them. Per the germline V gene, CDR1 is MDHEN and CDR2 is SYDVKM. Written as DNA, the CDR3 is TGTGCCAGCAGTTTATTAATGAACACTGAAGCTTTCTTT. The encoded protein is CASSLLMNTEAFF. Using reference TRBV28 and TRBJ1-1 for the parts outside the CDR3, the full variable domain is DVKVTQSSRYLVKRTGEKVFLECVQDMDHENMFWYRQDPGLGLRLIYFSYDVKMKEKGDIPEGYSVSREKKERFSLILESASTNQTSMYLCASSLLMNTEAFFGQGTRLTVV.

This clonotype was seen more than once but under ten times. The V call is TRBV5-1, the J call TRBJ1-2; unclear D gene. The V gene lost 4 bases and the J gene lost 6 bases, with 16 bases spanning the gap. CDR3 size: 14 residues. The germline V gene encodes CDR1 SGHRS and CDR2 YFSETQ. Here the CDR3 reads CASSTDWRENGYTF. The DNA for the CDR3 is TGCGCCAGCAGCACGGACTGGCGGGAGAATGGCTACACCTTC.

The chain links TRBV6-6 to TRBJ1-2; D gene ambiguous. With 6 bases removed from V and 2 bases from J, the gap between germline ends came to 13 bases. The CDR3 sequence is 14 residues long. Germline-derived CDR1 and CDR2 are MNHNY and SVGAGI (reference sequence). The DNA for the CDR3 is TGTGCCAGCAGCCAGGAGGTACCGAACTATGGCTACACCTTC. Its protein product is CASSQEVPNYGYTF.

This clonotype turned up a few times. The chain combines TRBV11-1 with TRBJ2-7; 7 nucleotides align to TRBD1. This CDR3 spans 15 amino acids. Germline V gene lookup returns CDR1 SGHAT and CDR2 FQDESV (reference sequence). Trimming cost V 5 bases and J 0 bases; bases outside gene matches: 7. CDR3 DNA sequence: TGTGCCAGCAGCACCGACAGGGCTTTCTCCTACGAGCAGTACTTC. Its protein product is CASSTDRAFSYEQYF. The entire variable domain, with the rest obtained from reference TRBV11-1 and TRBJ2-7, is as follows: EAEVAQSPRYKITEKSQAVAFWCDPISGHATLYWYRQILGQGPELLVQFQDESVVDDSQLPKDRFSAERLKGVDSTLKIQPAELGDSAMYLCASSTDRAFSYEQYFGPGTRLTVT.

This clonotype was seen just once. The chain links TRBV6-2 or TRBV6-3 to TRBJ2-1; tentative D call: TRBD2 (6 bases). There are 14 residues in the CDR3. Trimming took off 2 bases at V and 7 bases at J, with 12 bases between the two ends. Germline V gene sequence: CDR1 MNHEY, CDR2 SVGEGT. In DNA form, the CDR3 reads TGTGCCAGCAGTTACGAAGTAGGAGGGAATGAGCAGTTCTTC. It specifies CASSYEVGGNEQFF.

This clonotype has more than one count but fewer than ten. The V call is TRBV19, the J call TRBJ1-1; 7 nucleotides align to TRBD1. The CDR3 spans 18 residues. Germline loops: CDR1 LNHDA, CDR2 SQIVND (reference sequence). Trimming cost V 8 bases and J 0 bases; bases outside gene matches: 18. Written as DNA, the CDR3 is TGTGCCAGTGCCGTACGACGACAGGGACTGTTGGTGAACACTGAAGCTTTCTTT. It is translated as CASAVRRQGLLVNTEAFF.

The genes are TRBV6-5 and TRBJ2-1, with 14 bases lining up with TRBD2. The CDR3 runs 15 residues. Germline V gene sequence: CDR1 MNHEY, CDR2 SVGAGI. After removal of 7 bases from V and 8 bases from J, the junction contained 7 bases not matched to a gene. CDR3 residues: CASTQTSGGVYEQFF. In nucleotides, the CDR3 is TGTGCCAGCACCCAGACTAGCGGGGGGGTGTATGAGCAGTTCTTC.

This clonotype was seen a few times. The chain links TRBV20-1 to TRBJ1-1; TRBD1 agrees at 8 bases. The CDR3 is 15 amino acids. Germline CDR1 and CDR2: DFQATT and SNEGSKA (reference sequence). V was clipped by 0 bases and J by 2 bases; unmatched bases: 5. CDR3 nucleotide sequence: TGCAGTGCTAGAGATAAAGGGACAGGTAACACTGAAGCTTTCTTT. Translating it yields CSARDKGTGNTEAFF.

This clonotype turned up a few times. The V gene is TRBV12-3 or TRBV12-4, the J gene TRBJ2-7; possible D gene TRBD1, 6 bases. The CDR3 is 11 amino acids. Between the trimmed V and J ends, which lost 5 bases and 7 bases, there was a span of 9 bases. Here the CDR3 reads CASSGQREQYF. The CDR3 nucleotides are TGTGCCAGCAGTGGACAGAGAGAGCAGTACTTC.

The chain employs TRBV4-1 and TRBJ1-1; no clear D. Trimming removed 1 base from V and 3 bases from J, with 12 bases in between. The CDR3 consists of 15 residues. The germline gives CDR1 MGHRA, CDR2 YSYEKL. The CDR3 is CASSQADGRYTEAFF. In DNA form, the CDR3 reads TGCGCCAGCAGCCAAGCGGACGGAAGATACACTGAAGCTTTCTTT.

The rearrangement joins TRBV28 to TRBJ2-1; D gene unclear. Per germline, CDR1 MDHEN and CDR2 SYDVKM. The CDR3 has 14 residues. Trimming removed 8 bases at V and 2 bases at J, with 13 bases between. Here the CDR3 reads CASRYADTYNEQFF. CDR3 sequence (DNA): TGTGCCAGCCGGTACGCGGATACCTACAATGAGCAGTTCTTC.